This entry concerns a single T cell receptor beta chain. Trimming removed 4 bases from V and 13 bases from J, with 11 bases in between. Germline V gene lookup returns CDR1 SEHNR and CDR2 FQNEAQ (reference sequence). This CDR3 is 11 amino acids long. These data are taken from a study of shared clonotypes between healthy human individuals. Sequencing used immunoSEQ multiplex PCR; TCRdb keeps in-frame clones, though not all of them. The sample consists of fewer than 1.6 million clones, approximately 98.5% of them appearing once. The receptor comes from a man aged 30 to 45 in good health. The chain has TRBV7-9 and TRBJ2-1, with no clear D. The source material was naive CD4+ T cells sorted from blood. Stated subset: CD45RA+ positively selected. CDR3 loop: CASSSSFEQFF. The CDR3 DNA is TGTGCCAGCAGCTCCTCGTTTGAACAGTTCTTC.